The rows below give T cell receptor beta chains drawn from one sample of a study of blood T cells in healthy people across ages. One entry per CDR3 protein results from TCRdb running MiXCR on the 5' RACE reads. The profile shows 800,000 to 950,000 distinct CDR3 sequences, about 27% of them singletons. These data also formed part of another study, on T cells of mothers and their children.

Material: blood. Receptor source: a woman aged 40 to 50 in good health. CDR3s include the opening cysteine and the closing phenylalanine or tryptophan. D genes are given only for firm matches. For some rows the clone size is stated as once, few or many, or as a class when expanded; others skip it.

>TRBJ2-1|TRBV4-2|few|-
CASSQADRSSYNEQFF
TGTGCCAGCAGCCAGGCCGACAGGAGCTCCTACAATGAGCAGTTCTTC
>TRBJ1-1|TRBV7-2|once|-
CASSKHWTGNTEAFF
TGTGCCAGCAGCAAGCATTGGACGGGAAACACTGAAGCTTTCTTT
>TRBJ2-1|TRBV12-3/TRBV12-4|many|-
CASSFGASNEQFF
TGTGCCAGCAGTTTTGGGGCCTCTAATGAGCAGTTCTTC
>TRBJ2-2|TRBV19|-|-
CASSPTRTTSGELFF
TGTGCCAGTAGTCCGACGAGGACAACCTCCGGGGAGCTGTTTTTT
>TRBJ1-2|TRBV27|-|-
CASRFEAQGYGYTF
TGTGCCAGCAGGTTTGAGGCCCAGGGCTATGGCTACACCTTC
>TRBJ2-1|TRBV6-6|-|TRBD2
CASRPDLAGEENEQFF
TGTGCCAGCAGACCCGATCTAGCGGGAGAGGAAAATGAGCAGTTCTTC
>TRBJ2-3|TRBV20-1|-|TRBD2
CSAPDRSGGATDTQYF
TGCAGTGCCCCCGATCGGAGCGGGGGGGCCACCGATACGCAGTATTTT
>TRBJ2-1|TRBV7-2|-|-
CASSSGPGENEQFF
TGTGCCAGCAGCTCAGGGCCAGGGGAGAATGAGCAGTTCTTC
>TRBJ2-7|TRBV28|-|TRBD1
CASSLVQGARDEQYF
TGTGCCAGCAGTTTGGTACAGGGGGCGCGAGACGAGCAGTACTTC
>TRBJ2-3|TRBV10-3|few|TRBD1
CAISGEDRDATDTQYF
TGTGCCATCAGTGGGGAAGACAGGGATGCAACAGATACGCAGTATTTT
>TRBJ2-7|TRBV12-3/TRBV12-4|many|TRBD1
CASSLAPGQGHYEQYF
TGTGCCAGCAGTTTAGCTCCGGGACAGGGGCACTACGAGCAGTACTTC
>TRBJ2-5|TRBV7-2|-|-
CASSFRDWQETQYF
TGTGCCAGCAGCTTCCGGGACTGGCAAGAGACCCAGTACTTC
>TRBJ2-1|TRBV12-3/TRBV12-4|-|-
CASSLGGGLVDERFF
TGTGCCAGCAGTTTAGGGGGGGGCCTCGTGGATGAGCGGTTCTTC
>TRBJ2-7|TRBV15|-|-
CATSRDSGTPEQYF
TGTGCCACCAGCAGAGATTCCGGGACACCCGAGCAGTACTTC
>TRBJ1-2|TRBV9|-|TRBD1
CASSAPPSGGGYTF
TGTGCCAGCAGCGCTCCGCCATCAGGGGGTGGCTACACCTTC